This is a list of T cell receptor beta chains from one sample in a study of cytotoxic CD8 clonotypes in ibrutinib-treated CLL. Using immunoSEQ multiplex PCR, the repertoire was profiled, and TCRdb retains in-frame clones only, with some absent. The sample includes some 98,000 clones, more than 75% seen only once; the top ten take about 32%. The specimen was PBMCs, collected after 12 months of ibrutinib treatment. The receptors originated from a human donor with chronic lymphocytic leukemia. Each CDR3 is given with its conserved first and last residue. D genes are given only for firm matches. Not all rows give a size; the values are once, few, many and, for expanded clones, a class.

length: 15; V: TRBV30; D: TRBD2; size: .; J: TRBJ2-2; DNA: TGTGCCTGGAGTTGGGGGGGAGCTTACACCGGGGAGCTGTTTTTT; CDR3: CAWSWGGAYTGELFF
length: 13; V: TRBV5-6; D: .; size: .; J: TRBJ2-5; DNA: TGTGCCAGCAGCGTGGGCAGGTCAGAGACCCAGTACTTC; CDR3: CASSVGRSETQYF
length: 17; V: TRBV30; D: .; size: .; J: TRBJ2-6; DNA: TGTGCCTGGAGTCCTCCCAGAGGGGGGCCTGGGGCCAACGTCCTGACTTTC; CDR3: CAWSPPRGGPGANVLTF
length: 16; V: TRBV5-1; D: TRBD1; size: .; J: TRBJ1-1; DNA: TGCGCCAGCAGCTTGGGACTGACAGGGCGCAACACTGAAGCTTTCTTT; CDR3: CASSLGLTGRNTEAFF
length: 13; V: TRBV5-1; D: .; size: .; J: TRBJ2-2; DNA: TGCGCCAGCAGCCCCCGGGGAGACGGGGAGCTGTTTTTT; CDR3: CASSPRGDGELFF
length: 12; V: TRBV29-1; D: TRBD1; size: .; J: TRBJ1-1; DNA: TGCAGCGTTGACCGGGACAGAACTGAAGCTTTCTTT; CDR3: CSVDRDRTEAFF
length: 15; V: TRBV7-9; D: .; size: .; J: TRBJ2-1; DNA: TGTGCCAGCAGCTTGAGTCCGGCAGGGTTGAATGAGCAGTTCTTC; CDR3: CASSLSPAGLNEQFF
length: 13; V: TRBV7-9; D: .; size: .; J: TRBJ1-5; DNA: TGTGCCAGCAGCTTAGGTCAAGATCAGCCCCAGCATTTT; CDR3: CASSLGQDQPQHF
length: 13; V: TRBV7-3; D: .; size: .; J: TRBJ2-1; DNA: TGTGCCAGCAGCTTAACAGGCGGCAATGAGCAGTTCTTC; CDR3: CASSLTGGNEQFF
length: 19; V: TRBV7-2; D: TRBD1; size: .; J: TRBJ2-5; DNA: TGTGCCAGCAGAGGAGCCGTGGCAGGGGGATCACTTTCAAGGGAGACCCAGTACTTC; CDR3: CASRGAVAGGSLSRETQYF
length: 16; V: TRBV10-2; D: .; size: .; J: TRBJ2-7; DNA: TGCGCCAGCAGTGAGTCAAGGCGGAAGAGCTCCTACGAGCAGTACTTC; CDR3: CASSESRRKSSYEQYF
length: 13; V: TRBV5-1; D: .; size: .; J: TRBJ1-2; DNA: TGCGCCAGCAGCTTGGAGGGCCGAAATGGCTACACCTTC; CDR3: CASSLEGRNGYTF
length: 13; V: TRBV29-1; D: TRBD2; size: once; J: TRBJ2-3; DNA: TGCAGCGTTGAAGGGAGCGGGGGGGATACGCAGTATTTT; CDR3: CSVEGSGGDTQYF
length: 19; V: TRBV11-2; D: TRBD2; size: once; J: TRBJ2-1; DNA: TGTGCCAGCAGCTTCCAGACTAGCGGGGGCTGGAGCTCCTACAATGAGCAGTTCTTC; CDR3: CASSFQTSGGWSSYNEQFF
length: 11; V: TRBV19; D: .; size: few; J: TRBJ1-2; DNA: TGTGCCAGTAGTAACGGGTATGGCTACACCTTC; CDR3: CASSNGYGYTF
length: 14; V: TRBV7-7; D: TRBD1; size: .; J: TRBJ1-4; DNA: TGTGCTAGCCGTGACCGAACAGGGGAGGGAAAACTGTTTTTT; CDR3: CASRDRTGEGKLFF
length: 13; V: TRBV28; D: .; size: .; J: TRBJ2-5; DNA: TGTGCCAGCAGTCTAGGGGGGCAAGAGACCCAGTACTTC; CDR3: CASSLGGQETQYF
length: 14; V: TRBV18; D: .; size: few; J: TRBJ2-2; DNA: TGTGCCAGCTTATGGGATCTGAACACCGGGGAGCTGTTTTTT; CDR3: CASLWDLNTGELFF
length: 19; V: TRBV5-1; D: .; size: .; J: TRBJ1-1; DNA: TGCGCCAGCAGCTTGGGATTCGGGGCCGGGGGTATAGAGAACACTGAAGCTTTCTTT; CDR3: CASSLGFGAGGIENTEAFF
length: 15; V: TRBV5-4; D: TRBD2; size: .; J: TRBJ2-7; DNA: TGTGCCAGCAGCTTGGCGGGGGGTGACTCCTACGAGCAGTACTTC; CDR3: CASSLAGGDSYEQYF
length: 14; V: TRBV5-1; D: .; size: once; J: TRBJ2-5; DNA: TGCGCCAGCAGGCGCAGGGGTTCTCAAGAGACCCAGTACTTC; CDR3: CASRRRGSQETQYF